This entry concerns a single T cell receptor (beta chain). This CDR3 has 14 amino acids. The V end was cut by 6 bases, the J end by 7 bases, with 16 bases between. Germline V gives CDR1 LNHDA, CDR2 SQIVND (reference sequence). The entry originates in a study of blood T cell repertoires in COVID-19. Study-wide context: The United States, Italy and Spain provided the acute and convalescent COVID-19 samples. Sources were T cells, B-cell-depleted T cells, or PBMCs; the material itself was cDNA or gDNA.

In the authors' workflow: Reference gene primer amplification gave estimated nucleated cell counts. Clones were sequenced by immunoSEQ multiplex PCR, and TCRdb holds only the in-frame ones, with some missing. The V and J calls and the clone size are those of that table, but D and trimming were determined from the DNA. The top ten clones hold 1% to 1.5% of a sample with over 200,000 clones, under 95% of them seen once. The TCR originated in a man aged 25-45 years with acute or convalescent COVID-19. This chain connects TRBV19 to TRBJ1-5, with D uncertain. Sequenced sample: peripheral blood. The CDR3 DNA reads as TGTGCCAGTAGACCATCCCCCAACCGGCAGCCCCAGCATTTT. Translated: CASRPSPNRQPQHF. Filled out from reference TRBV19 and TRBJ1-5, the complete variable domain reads DGGITQSPKYLFRKEGQNVTLSCEQNLNHDAMYWYRQDPGQGLRLIYYSQIVNDFQKGDIAEGYSVSREKKESFPLTVTSAQKNPTAFYLCASRPSPNRQPQHFGDGTRLSIL.